What follows is one TCR beta chain and its context. Trimming removed 0 bases from V and 2 bases from J, with 11 bases in between. The length of the CDR3 is 14 residues. Germline-derived CDR1 and CDR2 are SQVTM and ANQGSEA. The table came from immunoSEQ multiplex PCR; TCRdb's copy has only in-frame clones and leaves some out. Seen here are about 50,000 clones, around 94% observed once, and the top ten hold around 5%. This entry comes from a study of T cell changes during pregnancy in multiple sclerosis. The sample was CD8+ T cells from peripheral blood mononuclear cells, taken before pregnancy. This sequence was found in a female donor with multiple sclerosis, enrolled in a pregnancy study. The chain links TRBV29-1 to TRBJ2-7; maybe TRBD2 (5 bases). CDR3: CSVEERGPTYEQYF. As DNA, the CDR3 is TGCAGCGTTGAAGAACGGGGTCCAACCTACGAGCAGTACTTC.